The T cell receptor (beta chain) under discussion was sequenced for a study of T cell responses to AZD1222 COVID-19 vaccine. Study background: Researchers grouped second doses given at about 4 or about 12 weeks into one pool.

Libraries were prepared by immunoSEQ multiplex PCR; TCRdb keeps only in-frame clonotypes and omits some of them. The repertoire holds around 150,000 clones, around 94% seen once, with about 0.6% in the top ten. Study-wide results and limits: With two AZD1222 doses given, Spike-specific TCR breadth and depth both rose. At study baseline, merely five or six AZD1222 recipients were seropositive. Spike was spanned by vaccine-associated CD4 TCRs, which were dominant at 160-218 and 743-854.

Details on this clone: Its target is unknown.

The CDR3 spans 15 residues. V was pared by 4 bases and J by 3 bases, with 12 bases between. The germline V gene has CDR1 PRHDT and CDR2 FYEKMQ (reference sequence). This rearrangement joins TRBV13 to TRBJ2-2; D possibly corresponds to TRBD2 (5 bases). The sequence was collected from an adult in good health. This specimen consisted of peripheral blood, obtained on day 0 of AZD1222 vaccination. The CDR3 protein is CASSYTYGDTGELFF. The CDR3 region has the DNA TGTGCCAGCAGCTACACCTACGGGGACACCGGGGAGCTGTTTTTT. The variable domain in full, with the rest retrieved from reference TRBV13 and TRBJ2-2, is AAGVIQSPRHLIKEKRETATLKCYPIPRHDTVYWYQQGPGQDPQFLISFYEKMQSDKGSIPDRFSAQQFSDYHSELNMSSLELGDSALYFCASSYTYGDTGELFFGEGSRLTVL.